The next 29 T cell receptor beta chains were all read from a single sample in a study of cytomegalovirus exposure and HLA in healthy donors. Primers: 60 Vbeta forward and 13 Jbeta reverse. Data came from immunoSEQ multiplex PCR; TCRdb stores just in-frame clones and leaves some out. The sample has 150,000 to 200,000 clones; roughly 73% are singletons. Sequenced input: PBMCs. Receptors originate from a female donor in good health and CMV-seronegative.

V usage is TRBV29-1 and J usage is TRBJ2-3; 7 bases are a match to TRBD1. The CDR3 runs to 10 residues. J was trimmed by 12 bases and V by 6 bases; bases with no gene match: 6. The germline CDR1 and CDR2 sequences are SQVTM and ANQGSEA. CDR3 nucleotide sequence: TGCAGCGTCGACAGGGAGTTTCAGTATTTT. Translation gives CSVDREFQYF.

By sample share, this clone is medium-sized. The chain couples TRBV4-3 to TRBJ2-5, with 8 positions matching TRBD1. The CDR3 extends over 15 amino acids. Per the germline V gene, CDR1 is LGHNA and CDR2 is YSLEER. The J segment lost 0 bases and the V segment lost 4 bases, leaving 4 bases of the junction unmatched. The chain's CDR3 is CASSLGQGDQETQYF. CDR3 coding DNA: TGCGCCAGCAGCCTTGGACAGGGCGACCAAGAGACCCAGTACTTC.

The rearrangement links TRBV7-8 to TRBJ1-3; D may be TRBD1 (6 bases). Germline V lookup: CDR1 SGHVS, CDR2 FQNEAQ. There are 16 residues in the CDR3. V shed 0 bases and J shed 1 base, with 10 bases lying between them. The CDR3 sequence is CASSLAHTGSGNTIYF. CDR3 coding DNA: TGTGCCAGCAGCTTAGCCCACACAGGGTCTGGAAACACCATATATTTT.

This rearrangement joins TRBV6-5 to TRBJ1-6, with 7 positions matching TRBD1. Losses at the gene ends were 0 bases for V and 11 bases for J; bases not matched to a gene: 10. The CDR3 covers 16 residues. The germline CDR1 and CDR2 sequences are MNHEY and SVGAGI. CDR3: CASSYSATGEETPLHF. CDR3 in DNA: TGTGCCAGCAGTTACTCTGCCACAGGGGAGGAGACACCCCTCCACTTT.

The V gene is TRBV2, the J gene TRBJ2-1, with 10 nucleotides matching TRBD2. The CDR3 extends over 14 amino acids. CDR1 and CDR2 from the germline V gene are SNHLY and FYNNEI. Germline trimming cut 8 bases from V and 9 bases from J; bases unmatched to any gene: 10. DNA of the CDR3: TGTGCCAGCCATCCGAGCGGGAGGGGTGGTGAGCAGTTCTTC. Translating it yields CASHPSGRGGEQFF. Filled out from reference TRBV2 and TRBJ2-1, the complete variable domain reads EPEVTQTPSHQVTQMGQEVILRCVPISNHLYFYWYRQILGQKVEFLVSFYNNEISEKSEIFDDQFSVERPDGSNFTLKIRSTKLEDSAMYFCASHPSGRGGEQFFGPGTRLTVL.

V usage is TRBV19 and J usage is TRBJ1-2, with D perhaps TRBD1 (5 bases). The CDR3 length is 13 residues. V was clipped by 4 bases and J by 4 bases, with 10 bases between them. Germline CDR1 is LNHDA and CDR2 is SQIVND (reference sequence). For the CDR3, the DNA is TGTGCCAGTAGTAATCAGCAGGGCTATGGCTACACCTTC. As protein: CASSNQQGYGYTF.

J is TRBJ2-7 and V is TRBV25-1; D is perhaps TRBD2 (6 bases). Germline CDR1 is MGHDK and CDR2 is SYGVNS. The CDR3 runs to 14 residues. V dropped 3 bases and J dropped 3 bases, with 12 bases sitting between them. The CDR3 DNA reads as TGTGCCAGCAGTGAGGAGGGCTGGTACTACGAGCAGTACTTC. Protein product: CASSEEGWYYEQYF.

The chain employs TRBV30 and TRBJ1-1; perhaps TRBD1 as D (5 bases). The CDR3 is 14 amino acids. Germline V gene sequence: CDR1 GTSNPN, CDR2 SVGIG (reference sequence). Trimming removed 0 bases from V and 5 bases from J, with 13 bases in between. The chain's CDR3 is CAWSVWGGRTEAFF. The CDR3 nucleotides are TGTGCCTGGAGTGTGTGGGGGGGAAGGACTGAAGCTTTCTTT.

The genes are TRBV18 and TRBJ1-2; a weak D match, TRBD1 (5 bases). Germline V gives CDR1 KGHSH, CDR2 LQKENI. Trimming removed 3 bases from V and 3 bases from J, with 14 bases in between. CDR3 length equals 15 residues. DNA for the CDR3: TGTGCCAGCTCACCCGGTAGGGACTCCTACTATGGCTACACCTTC. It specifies CASSPGRDSYYGYTF.

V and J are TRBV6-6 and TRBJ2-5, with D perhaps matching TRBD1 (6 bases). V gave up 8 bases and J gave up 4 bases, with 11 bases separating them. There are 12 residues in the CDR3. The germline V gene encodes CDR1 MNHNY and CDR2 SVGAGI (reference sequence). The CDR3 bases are TGTGCCAGCTCAGGCAGGGGAGAGACCCAGTACTTC. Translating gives CASSGRGETQYF.

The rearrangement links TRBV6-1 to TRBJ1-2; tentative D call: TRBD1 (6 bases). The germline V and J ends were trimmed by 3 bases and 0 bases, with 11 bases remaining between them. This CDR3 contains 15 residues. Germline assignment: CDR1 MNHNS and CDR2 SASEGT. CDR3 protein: CASSDIGGTNYGYTF. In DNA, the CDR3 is TGTGCCAGCAGTGATATAGGGGGAACTAACTATGGCTACACCTTC.

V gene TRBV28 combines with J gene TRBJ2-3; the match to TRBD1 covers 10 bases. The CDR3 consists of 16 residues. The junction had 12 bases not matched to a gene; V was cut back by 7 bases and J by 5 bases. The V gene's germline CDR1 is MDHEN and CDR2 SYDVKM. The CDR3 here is CASTKRDRGGGDTQYF. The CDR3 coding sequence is TGTGCCAGCACCAAAAGGGACAGGGGCGGTGGAGATACGCAGTATTTT. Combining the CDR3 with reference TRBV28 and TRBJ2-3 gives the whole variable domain DVKVTQSSRYLVKRTGEKVFLECVQDMDHENMFWYRQDPGLGLRLIYFSYDVKMKEKGDIPEGYSVSREKKERFSLILESASTNQTSMYLCASTKRDRGGGDTQYFGPGTRLTVL.

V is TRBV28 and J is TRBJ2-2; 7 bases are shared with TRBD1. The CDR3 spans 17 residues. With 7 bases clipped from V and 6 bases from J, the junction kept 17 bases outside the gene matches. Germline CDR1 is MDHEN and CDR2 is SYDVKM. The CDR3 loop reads CASTGRQGPFFPGELFF. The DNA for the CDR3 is TGTGCCAGCACAGGGAGACAGGGACCCTTCTTCCCCGGGGAGCTGTTTTTT.

CDR3 amino acids: CASSLGGQAEQYF. The CDR3 region has the DNA TGTGCCAGCAGTTTAGGCGGGCAGGCCGAGCAGTACTTC. V usage is TRBV27 and J usage is TRBJ2-7, with a possible D match to TRBD2 (5 bases). Trimming removed 2 bases from V and 6 bases from J, with 11 bases in between. Germline-derived CDR1 and CDR2 are MNHEY and SMNVEV (reference sequence). This CDR3 has 13 residues.

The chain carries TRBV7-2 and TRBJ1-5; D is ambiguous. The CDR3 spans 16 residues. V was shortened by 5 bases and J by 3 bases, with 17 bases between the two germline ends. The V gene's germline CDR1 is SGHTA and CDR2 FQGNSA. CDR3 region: CASSPTGRLINQPQHF. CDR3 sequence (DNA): TGTGCCAGCAGCCCTACGGGTAGACTGATCAATCAGCCCCAGCATTTT.

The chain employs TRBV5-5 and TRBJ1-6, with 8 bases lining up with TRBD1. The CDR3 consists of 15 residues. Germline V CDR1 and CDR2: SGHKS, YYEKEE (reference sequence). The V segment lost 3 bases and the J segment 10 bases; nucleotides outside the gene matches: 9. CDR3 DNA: TGTGCCAGCAGCTCAACCACAGGGGGTCTCTCACCCCTCCACTTT. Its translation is CASSSTTGGLSPLHF.

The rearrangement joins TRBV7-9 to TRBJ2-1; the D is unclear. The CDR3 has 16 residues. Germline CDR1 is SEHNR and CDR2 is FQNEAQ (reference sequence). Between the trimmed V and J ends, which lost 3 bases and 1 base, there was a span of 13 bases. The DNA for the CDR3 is TGTGCCAGCAGCTTCCGGTCTTCAAATTCCTACAATGAGCAGTTCTTC. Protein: CASSFRSSNSYNEQFF.

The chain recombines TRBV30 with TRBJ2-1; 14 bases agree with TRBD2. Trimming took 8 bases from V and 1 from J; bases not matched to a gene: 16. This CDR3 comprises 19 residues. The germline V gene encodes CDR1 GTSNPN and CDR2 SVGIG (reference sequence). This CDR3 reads CAVDRGGLAGVGSYNEQFF. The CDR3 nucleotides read TGTGCCGTGGATCGGGGGGGACTAGCGGGAGTTGGGTCCTACAATGAGCAGTTCTTC.

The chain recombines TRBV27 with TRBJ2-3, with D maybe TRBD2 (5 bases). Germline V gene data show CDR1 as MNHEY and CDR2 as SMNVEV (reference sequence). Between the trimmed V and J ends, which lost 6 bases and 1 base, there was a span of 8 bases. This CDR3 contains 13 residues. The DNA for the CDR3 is TGTGCCAGCAGATTACTAGGCACAGATACGCAGTATTTT. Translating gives CASRLLGTDTQYF.

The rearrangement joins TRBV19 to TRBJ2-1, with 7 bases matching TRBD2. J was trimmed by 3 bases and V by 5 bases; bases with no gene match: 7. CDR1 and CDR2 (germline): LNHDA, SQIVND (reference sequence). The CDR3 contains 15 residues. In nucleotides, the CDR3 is TGTGCCAGTAGTCAGCGGGGTACCTTCTACAATGAGCAGTTCTTC. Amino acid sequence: CASSQRGTFYNEQFF.

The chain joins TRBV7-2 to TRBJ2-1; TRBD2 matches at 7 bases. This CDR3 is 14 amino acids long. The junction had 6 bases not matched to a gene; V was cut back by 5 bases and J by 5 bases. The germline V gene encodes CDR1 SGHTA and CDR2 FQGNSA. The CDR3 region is CASSLAGEHNEQFF. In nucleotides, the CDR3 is TGTGCCAGCAGCCTCGCGGGAGAACACAATGAGCAGTTCTTC. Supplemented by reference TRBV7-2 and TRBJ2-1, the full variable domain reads GAGVSQSPSNKVTEKGKDVELRCDPISGHTALYWYRQSLGQGLEFLIYFQGNSAPDKSGLPSDRFSAERTGGSVSTLTIQRTQQEDSAVYLCASSLAGEHNEQFFGPGTRLTVL.

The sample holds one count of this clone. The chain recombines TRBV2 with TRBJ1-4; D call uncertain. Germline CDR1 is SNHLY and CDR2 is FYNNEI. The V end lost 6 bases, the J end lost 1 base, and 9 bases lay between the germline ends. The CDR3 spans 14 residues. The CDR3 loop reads CASRAPGTNEKLFF. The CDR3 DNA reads TGTGCCAGCAGAGCCCCCGGAACTAATGAAAAACTGTTTTTT.

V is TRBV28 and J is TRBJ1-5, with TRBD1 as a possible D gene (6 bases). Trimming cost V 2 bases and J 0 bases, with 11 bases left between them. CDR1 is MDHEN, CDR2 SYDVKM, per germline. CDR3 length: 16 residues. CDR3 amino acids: CASSLGTPDSNQPQHF. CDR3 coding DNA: TGTGCCAGCAGTTTAGGGACACCCGATAGCAATCAGCCCCAGCATTTT.

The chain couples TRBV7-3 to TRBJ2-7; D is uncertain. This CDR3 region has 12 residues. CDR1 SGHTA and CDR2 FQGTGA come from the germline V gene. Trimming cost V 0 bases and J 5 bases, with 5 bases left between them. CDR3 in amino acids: CASSLTPDEQYF. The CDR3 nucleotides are TGTGCCAGCAGCTTAACTCCAGACGAGCAGTACTTC.

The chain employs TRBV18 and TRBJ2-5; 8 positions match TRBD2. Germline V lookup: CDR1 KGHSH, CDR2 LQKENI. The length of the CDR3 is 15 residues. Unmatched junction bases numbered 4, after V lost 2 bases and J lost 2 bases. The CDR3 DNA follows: TGTGCCAGCTCACCAAAAGCGGGAGCACAAGAGACCCAGTACTTC. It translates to CASSPKAGAQETQYF. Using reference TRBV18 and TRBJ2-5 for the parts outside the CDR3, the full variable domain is NAGVMQNPRHLVRRRGQEARLRCSPMKGHSHVYWYRQLPEEGLKFMVYLQKENIIDESGMPKERFSAEFPKEGPSILRIQQVVRGDSAAYFCASSPKAGAQETQYFGPGTRLLVL.

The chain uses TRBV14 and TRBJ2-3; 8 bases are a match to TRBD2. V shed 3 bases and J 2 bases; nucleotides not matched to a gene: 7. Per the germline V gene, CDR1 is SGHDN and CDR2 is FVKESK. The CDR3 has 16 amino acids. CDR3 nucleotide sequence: TGTGCCAGCAGCCACCAGCGGGGGAAAAACACAGATACGCAGTATTTT. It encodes CASSHQRGKNTDTQYF.

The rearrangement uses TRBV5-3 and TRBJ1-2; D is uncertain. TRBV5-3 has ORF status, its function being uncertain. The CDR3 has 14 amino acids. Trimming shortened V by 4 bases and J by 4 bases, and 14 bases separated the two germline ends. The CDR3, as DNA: TGTGCCAGAAGCCTAACCGGACTTGCCTATGGCTACACCTTC. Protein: CARSLTGLAYGYTF.

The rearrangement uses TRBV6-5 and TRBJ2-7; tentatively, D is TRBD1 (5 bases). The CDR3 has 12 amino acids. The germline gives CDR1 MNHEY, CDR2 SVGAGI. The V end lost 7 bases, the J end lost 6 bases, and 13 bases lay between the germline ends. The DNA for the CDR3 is TGTGCCAGCAACCAGAATAGGGGCGAGCAGTACTTC. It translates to CASNQNRGEQYF.

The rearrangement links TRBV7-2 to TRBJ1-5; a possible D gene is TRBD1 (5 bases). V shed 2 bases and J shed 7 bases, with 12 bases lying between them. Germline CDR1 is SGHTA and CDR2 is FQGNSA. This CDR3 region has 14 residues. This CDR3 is CASSLSGGGQPQHF. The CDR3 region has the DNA TGTGCCAGCAGCTTAAGCGGGGGTGGGCAGCCCCAGCATTTT.